This TCR beta chain was obtained from a study of cytomegalovirus exposure and HLA in healthy donors. V lost 5 bases and J lost 7; bases outside the gene matches: 6. CDR3 length: 14 amino acids. Germline CDR1 and CDR2: LNHDA and SQIVND (reference sequence). Primers included in the PCR were 60 Vbeta and 13 Jbeta primers. As originally analysed: In a later analysis, 75 million to 95 million unique TCR beta chains included roughly 11 million shared by two or more donors. Using immunoSEQ multiplex PCR, the repertoire was profiled, and TCRdb retains in-frame clones only, with some absent. Clonal size and the V and J genes are those of that table, whereas D and trimming came from the DNA. The table has around 150,000 clones, over 80% seen once. The donors gave bone marrow, and they were healthy.

The sequencing sample was made of PBMCs. This clonotype originated in a woman between 18 and 29 years old in good health and CMV-seronegative. The rearrangement joins TRBV19 to TRBJ1-5; 9 bases match TRBD1. The CDR3 spells CASSQGTGIQPQHF. DNA for the CDR3: TGTGCCAGTAGTCAGGGGACAGGGATCCAGCCCCAGCATTTT. Drawing the rest from reference TRBV19 and TRBJ1-5, the complete variable domain is DGGITQSPKYLFRKEGQNVTLSCEQNLNHDAMYWYRQDPGQGLRLIYYSQIVNDFQKGDIAEGYSVSREKKESFPLTVTSAQKNPTAFYLCASSQGTGIQPQHFGDGTRLSIL.